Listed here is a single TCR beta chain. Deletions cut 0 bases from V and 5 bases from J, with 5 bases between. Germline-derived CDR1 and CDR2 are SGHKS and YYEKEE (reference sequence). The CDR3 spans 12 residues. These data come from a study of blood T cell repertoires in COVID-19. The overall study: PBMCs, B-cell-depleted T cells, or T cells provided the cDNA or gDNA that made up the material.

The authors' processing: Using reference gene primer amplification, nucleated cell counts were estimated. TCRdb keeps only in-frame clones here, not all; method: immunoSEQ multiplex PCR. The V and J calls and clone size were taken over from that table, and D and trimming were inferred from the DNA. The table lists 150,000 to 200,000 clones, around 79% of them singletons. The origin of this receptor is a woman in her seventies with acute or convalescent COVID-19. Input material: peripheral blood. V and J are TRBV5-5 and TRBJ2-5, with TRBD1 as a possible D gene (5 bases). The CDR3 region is CASSLEGETQYF. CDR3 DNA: TGTGCCAGCAGCTTGGAGGGGGAGACCCAGTACTTC.